This TCR beta chain was recorded in a study of blood T cell repertoires in COVID-19. Study at large: COVID-19 samples, acute and convalescent, were from the United States, Italy and Spain. The analysed material was cDNA or gDNA that came from T cells, B-cell-depleted T cells, or PBMCs.

In the authors' workflow: Cell counts per sample came from amplifying reference gene primers. TCRdb's table, derived via immunoSEQ multiplex PCR, lists solely in-frame clones and lacks some. Clonal size and the V and J genes are those of that table, whereas D and trimming came from the DNA. The data hold 250,000 to 300,000 clones, with roughly 84% observed a single time. The ends lost 2 bases at V and 1 base at J; junction bases unmatched: 2. The CDR3 is 15 amino acids. Germline CDR1 and CDR2: MNHEY and SVGEGT. J is TRBJ2-7 and V is TRBV6-2 or TRBV6-3, with 10 positions matching TRBD1. This receptor was taken from a man aged 60 to 69 with acute or convalescent COVID-19. The specimen sequenced was peripheral blood. The CDR3 loop is CASSYPGQGSYEQYF. As DNA, the CDR3 is TGTGCCAGCAGTTACCCGGGACAGGGGTCCTACGAGCAGTACTTC.